These 17 T cell receptor beta chains came from one sample sequenced in a study of cytomegalovirus exposure and HLA in healthy donors (dated by TCRdb to between 2016 and 2019). Preparation of the library involved the immunoSEQ multiplex PCR assay. The multiplex PCR relied on a mix of 60 forward primers for TCR Vbeta segments and 13 reverse primers for TCR Jbeta segments. The immuneACCESS repertoire file appears here via TCRdb, limited to in-frame rearrangements. These files lack a portion of the clones; in checked studies, under half of the deficit traces to unresolved V genes, and the cause of the others is not known. This sample's clone table shows over 100,000 clones. The ten largest clonotypes hold 5.5% to 8% of the sample. Material: PBMCs. The receptors stem from a middle-aged man in good health and CMV-seropositive.

The gene calls are TRBV15 and TRBJ2-1, with D perhaps TRBD2 (5 bases). The CDR3 extends over 16 amino acids. The V gene's germline CDR1 is LNHNV and CDR2 YYDKDF (reference sequence). Trimming took off 1 base at V and 9 bases at J, with 19 bases between the two ends. The CDR3 DNA reads as TGTGCCACCAGCAGAGCTGGTGACAACAGCGGTGTTGAGCAGTTCTTC. This translates into CATSRAGDNSGVEQFF.

This chain links TRBV21-1 with TRBJ2-7; whether TRBD2, the table's D call, matches the DNA was not checked. TRBV21-1 is annotated as a pseudogene. The CDR3 runs to 14 residues. The CDR3 spells CASSARCVRNEQYF. The CDR3 coding sequence is TGTGCCAGCAGCGCCCGGTGCGTGCGGAACGAGCAGTACTTC.

The chain recombines TRBV9 with TRBJ2-2, with 15 bases aligning to TRBD2. There are 18 residues in the CDR3. The germline V gene has CDR1 SGDLS and CDR2 YYNGEE. Germline trimming cut 3 bases from V and 3 bases from J; bases unmatched to any gene: 6. The CDR3 coding sequence is TGTGCCAGCAGCGGACGGACTAGCGGGAGGGTGGACACCGGGGAGCTGTTTTTT. It translates to CASSGRTSGRVDTGELFF.

The chain has TRBV27 and TRBJ2-1; the D gene is possibly TRBD2 (6 bases). This CDR3 contains 17 residues. Trimming cost V 5 bases and J 8 bases, with 25 bases left between them. Germline lookup yields CDR1 MNHEY and CDR2 SMNVEV (reference sequence). Written as DNA, the CDR3 is TGTGCCAGCAGTCCGGTACAGGTGTCCCGGGGGTGGGATGAGCAGTTCTTC. It yields the protein CASSPVQVSRGWDEQFF.

The V and J genes are TRBV6-6 and TRBJ2-1; weak D call: TRBD2 (6 bases). The germline V and J ends were trimmed by 6 bases and 8 bases, with 20 bases remaining between them. The germline V gene encodes CDR1 MNHNY and CDR2 SVGAGI (reference sequence). The CDR3 has 15 amino acids. CDR3 sequence (DNA): TGTGCCAGCAGGTACCCCCTCGGGGGAGGCGATGAGCAGTTCTTC. Its translation: CASRYPLGGGDEQFF.

The chain is built from TRBV6-4 and TRBJ2-7, with D possibly TRBD1 on 5 matching bases. This CDR3 comprises 16 residues. CDR1 and CDR2 from the germline V gene are MRHNA and SNTAGT. V gave up 4 bases and J gave up 0 bases, with 16 bases separating them. The DNA for the CDR3 is TGTGCCAGCAGTGGCCCGACAGTTTTGAGCTCCTACGAGCAGTACTTC. Amino acids: CASSGPTVLSSYEQYF.

The chain couples TRBV5-5 to TRBJ2-7; 7 positions agree with TRBD1. Losses at the gene ends were 2 bases for V and 3 bases for J; bases not matched to a gene: 8. The CDR3 runs 15 residues. Germline loops: CDR1 SGHKS, CDR2 YYEKEE (reference sequence). The CDR3 sequence: CASSFYRGTGYEQYF. The CDR3 DNA is TGTGCCAGCAGCTTCTACAGGGGAACGGGCTACGAGCAGTACTTC.

The chain carries TRBV19 and TRBJ2-2; weak D call: TRBD2 (6 bases). Per germline, CDR1 LNHDA and CDR2 SQIVND (reference sequence). Trimming pared 7 bases from V and 0 bases from J, leaving 9 bases between. The CDR3 is 14 residues long. CDR3 bases: TGTGCCAGTACCCAGCGGGCGAACACCGGGGAGCTGTTTTTT. Translated: CASTQRANTGELFF.

The chain has TRBV9 and TRBJ2-5, with D possibly TRBD2 on 5 matching bases. Germline assignment: CDR1 SGDLS and CDR2 YYNGEE. CDR3 length equals 15 residues. V was pared by 4 bases and J by 1 base, with 14 bases between. The CDR3 region is CASSRQPGIQETQYF. The CDR3 DNA sequence: TGTGCCAGCAGCCGTCAACCGGGGATCCAAGAGACCCAGTACTTC.

The chain employs TRBV6-1 and TRBJ2-5, with 7 bases fitting TRBD2. CDR3 length: 16 residues. J lost 2 bases, V lost 2 bases, and 8 bases had no gene match. Germline V gives CDR1 MNHNS, CDR2 SASEGT. In DNA, the CDR3 is TGTGCCAGCAGTGAATGGGGAGGGGCGGAACAAGAGACCCAGTACTTC. The encoded protein is CASSEWGGAEQETQYF.

The rearrangement uses TRBV29-1 and TRBJ2-5; D not certain. The germline V gene encodes CDR1 SQVTM and CDR2 ANQGSEA. V lost 8 bases and J lost 2, with 15 bases in between. The CDR3 runs 13 residues. The CDR3 DNA follows: TGCAGCCCACCGGTTAAGAGACAAGAGACCCAGTACTTC. It specifies CSPPVKRQETQYF.

The gene calls are TRBV28 and TRBJ1-1; possibly TRBD1 for D (5 bases). Per the germline V gene, CDR1 is MDHEN and CDR2 is SYDVKM. CDR3 length: 14 residues. With 7 bases removed from V and 4 bases from J, the gap between germline ends came to 16 bases. Here the CDR3 DNA reads TGTGCCAGCAAACCCCAGGTGGGGGGCACTGAAGCTTTCTTT. Its translation: CASKPQVGGTEAFF.

This rearrangement joins TRBV6-1 to TRBJ2-2; 8 nucleotides align to TRBD1. From germline, CDR1 is MNHNS and CDR2 SASEGT. The J segment lost 3 bases and the V segment lost 7 bases, leaving 4 bases of the junction unmatched. The CDR3 totals 14 residues. In DNA form, the CDR3 reads TGTGCCAGCAACCTACAGGGGGACACCGGGGAGCTGTTTTTT. Translated: CASNLQGDTGELFF.

This chain joins TRBV6-5 and TRBJ2-1, with TRBD2 matching 10 bases. Germline lookup yields CDR1 MNHEY and CDR2 SVGAGI. The CDR3 contains 13 residues. V was clipped by 8 bases and J by 6 bases; unmatched bases: 4. CDR3 nucleotide sequence: TGTGCCAGCGGAAGACTAGCGGGCAATGAGCAGTTCTTC. Protein: CASGRLAGNEQFF.

This chain connects TRBV6-5 to TRBJ2-2, with no clear D. CDR1 and CDR2 from the germline V gene are MNHEY and SVGAGI. With 7 bases removed from V and 5 bases from J, the gap between germline ends came to 17 bases. This CDR3 is built from 15 residues. The CDR3 is CASTEGTIETGELFF. CDR3 nucleotides: TGTGCCAGCACCGAAGGTACTATCGAGACCGGGGAGCTGTTTTTT.

V is TRBV28 and J is TRBJ1-1, with D possibly TRBD1 on 5 matching bases. CDR3 length: 15 residues. V lost 7 bases and J 0 bases, leaving 15 bases between the germline ends. Germline V gene sequence: CDR1 MDHEN, CDR2 SYDVKM. DNA of the CDR3: TGTGCCAGCATCGCAGACAGAATAATGAACACTGAAGCTTTCTTT. Translated, it gives CASIADRIMNTEAFF.

The chain has TRBV7-2 and TRBJ1-4; TRBD1 aligns across 8 bases. The V gene end was trimmed by 8 bases and the J gene end by 7 bases; junction bases not matched to a gene: 6. Germline-derived CDR1 and CDR2 are SGHTA and FQGNSA. The CDR3 is made up of 13 amino acids. This CDR3 reads CASGRRGREKLFF. The CDR3 nucleotides are TGTGCCAGCGGACGCAGGGGGCGTGAAAAACTGTTTTTT.